This TCR beta chain was sequenced in a study of breast tumors, draining lymph nodes, adjacent tissues. MiXCR was run by TCRdb on the multiplex PCR reads, yielding one entry per CDR3 protein. Of tens of thousands of distinct CDR3 sequences in the sample, roughly a fifth were seen once. Study-wide points: Compared with lymph nodes, tumors were less diverse; compared with nontumor tissue, more. Data only fit, rather than demonstrated, lymph node origin of most tumor T cells. The data were judged consistent with most tumor T cells coming from lymph node and expanding in tumor.

This clonotype was counted at least ten times. Its matching antigen is unknown. This CDR3 has 20 residues. V gave up 1 base and J gave up 5 bases; unmatched junction bases: 15. Germline CDR1 and CDR2: SGHDT and YYEEEE. Breast cancer patients provided tissue from their axillary draining lymph nodes. The sample consisted of axillary lymph node tissue. The sequence was obtained from a female donor with breast cancer. Some clones in this sample may be carry-over from other donors' samples. This chain connects TRBV5-6 to TRBJ2-1; 13 nucleotides line up with TRBD2. The CDR3 protein is CASSLSGHWTSGSQNNEQFF. The CDR3, as DNA: TGTGCCAGCAGCTTGTCCGGTCATTGGACTAGCGGGAGTCAGAACAATGAGCAGTTCTTC. Complete variable domain (other parts from reference TRBV5-6 and TRBJ2-1): DAGVTQSPTHLIKTRGQQVTLRCSPKSGHDTVSWYQQALGQGPQFIFQYYEEEERQRGNFPDRFSGHQFPNYSSELNVNALLLGDSALYLCASSLSGHWTSGSQNNEQFFGPGTRLTVL.